The entry below gives a single T cell receptor beta chain sequence along with its context. Its antigen is as yet unknown. Germline CDR1 reads SNHLY; CDR2 reads FYNNEI. The CDR3 extends over 15 amino acids. V shed 6 bases and J 5 bases; nucleotides not matched to a gene: 7. Produced via immunoSEQ multiplex PCR; TCRdb's table is partial and in-frame only. The data show roughly 100,000 clones, 92% seen once. This sample stems from a study of OX40 agonist ivuxolimab in advanced cancers. Study-level findings and limits: By week 6 at 0.1 to 3.0 mg/kg, blood CD4+ and CD8+ T cells had expanded clonally. Individuals who were partial responders at 0.1-3.0 mg/kg had clonal expansion that ranked among the lowest. Part of the nonresponder group also had normalized T-cell clonal expansion that was low.

The input for sequencing was CD4+ or CD8+ T cells sorted from blood, taken in a trial of the OX40 agonist ivuxolimab. J is TRBJ2-7 and V is TRBV2; 13 bases are shared with TRBD2. The TCR comes from an adult with an advanced solid tumor such as melanoma, head and neck, liver or kidney cancer. The CDR3 nucleotides read TGTGCCAGCAGCCAACTAGCGGGGGGGCCCCACGAGCAGTACTTC. Residues: CASSQLAGGPHEQYF.